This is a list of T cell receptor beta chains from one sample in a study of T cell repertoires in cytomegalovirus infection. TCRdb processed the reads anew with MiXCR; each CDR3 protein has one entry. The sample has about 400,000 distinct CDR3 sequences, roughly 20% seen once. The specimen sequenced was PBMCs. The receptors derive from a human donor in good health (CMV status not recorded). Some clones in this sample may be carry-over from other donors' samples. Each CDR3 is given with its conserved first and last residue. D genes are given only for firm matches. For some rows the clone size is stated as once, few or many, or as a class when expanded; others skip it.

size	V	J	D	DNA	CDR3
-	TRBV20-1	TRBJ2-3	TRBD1	TGCAGGGGACAGGGGGCTAGCACAGATACGCAGTATTTT	CRGQGASTDTQYF
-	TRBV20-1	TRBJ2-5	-	TGCAGTGCAGAGGACAGACAAGAGACCCAGTACTTC	CSAEDRQETQYF
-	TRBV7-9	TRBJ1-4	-	TGTGCCATTAAGAGGGGAGACCTTAATGAAAAACTGTTTTTT	CAIKRGDLNEKLFF
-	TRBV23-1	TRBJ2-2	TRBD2	TGCGCCAGCAGGATCGGGGGACTAGCGGTCGGGAGGTTCGGTACCGGGGAGCTGGTTTTT	CASRIGGLAVGRFGTGELVF
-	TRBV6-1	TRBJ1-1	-	TGTGCCAGCAGTAGTGAAGTAAGACATTTCTTT	CASSSEVRHFF
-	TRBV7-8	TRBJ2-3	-	TGTGCCAGCAGCTTAGCTGGCAGGAACACAGATACGCAGTATTTT	CASSLAGRNTDTQYF
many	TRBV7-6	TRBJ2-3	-	TGTGCCAGCAGCTCCCTAAGAACAGATACGCAGTATTTT	CASSSLRTDTQYF
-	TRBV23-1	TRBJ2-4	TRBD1	TGCGCCAGCACCTCAATCCCCAGGGGGAGTGACAAAAACATTCAGTACTTC	CASTSIPRGSDKNIQYF
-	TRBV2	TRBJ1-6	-	TGTGCCAGCAGTGATTTTGTTTCACCCCTCCACTTT	CASSDFVSPLHF
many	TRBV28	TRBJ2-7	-	TGTGCCAGCAGTCCCATTGGGGGTTCTAACTACGAGCAGTACTTC	CASSPIGGSNYEQYF
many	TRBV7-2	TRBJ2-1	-	TGTGCCAGCAGCTTAGGTCCCGGGGCCTACAATGAGCAGTTCTTC	CASSLGPGAYNEQFF
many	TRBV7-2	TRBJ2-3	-	TGTGCCAGCAGCTGGGACCGGAGCGCGGATACGCAGTATTTT	CASSWDRSADTQYF
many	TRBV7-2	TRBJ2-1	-	TGTGCCAGCAGCCCGCCAGGGTCCTACAATGAGCAGTTCTTC	CASSPPGSYNEQFF
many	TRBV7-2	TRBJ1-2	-	TGTGCCAGCAGCCCCCAGGGGAGGGCATTTTCTAACTATGGCTACACCTTC	CASSPQGRAFSNYGYTF
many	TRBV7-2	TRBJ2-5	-	TGTGCCAGCAGCCGAAGCCGACTCCCGGCTCAGTACTTC	CASSRSRLPAQYF
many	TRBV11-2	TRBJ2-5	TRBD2	TGTGCCAGCAGCCGCACACTAGCGAAGCAAGAGACCCAGTACTTC	CASSRTLAKQETQYF
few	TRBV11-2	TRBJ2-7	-	TGTGCCAGCATGGGAGACGGGTCCTACGAGCAGTACTTC	CASMGDGSYEQYF
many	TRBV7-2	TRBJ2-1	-	TGTGCCAGCCGGGACCTCCTAGGCCCAAGCTGGAATGAGCAGTTCTTC	CASRDLLGPSWNEQFF
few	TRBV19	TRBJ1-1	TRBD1	TGTGCCAGTAGTTCGGGACAGAGGAACACTGAAGCTTTCTTT	CASSSGQRNTEAFF
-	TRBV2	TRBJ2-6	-	TGTGCCAGCAGTGTAGAGGGGGTCCGCTCTGGGGCCAACGTCCTGACTTTC	CASSVEGVRSGANVLTF
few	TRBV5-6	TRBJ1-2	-	TGTGCCAGCAGCTTGGATGGCAGGGTGATCTATGGCTACACCTTC	CASSLDGRVIYGYTF
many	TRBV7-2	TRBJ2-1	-	TGTGCCAGCAGATACGCAGGCCTCCTAGTCAGTGAGCAGTTCTTC	CASRYAGLLVSEQFF
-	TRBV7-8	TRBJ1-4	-	TGTGCCAGCAGCTTAGCACCGGTTAATGAAAAACTGTTTTTT	CASSLAPVNEKLFF
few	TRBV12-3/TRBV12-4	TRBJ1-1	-	TGTGCCAGCAGTTTAAGAAGGTCTTATAACACTGAAGCTTTCTTT	CASSLRRSYNTEAFF
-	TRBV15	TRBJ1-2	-	TGTGCCACCAGCAGAGGGGGGCGGGCGAACGGCTACACCTTC	CATSRGGRANGYTF
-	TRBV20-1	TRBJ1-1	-	TGCAGTGCTAGAGATCGAATGAAAGTAACCACTGAAGCTTTCTTT	CSARDRMKVTTEAFF
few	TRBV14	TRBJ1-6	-	TGTGCCAGCCGTGAGGGGCTCTATAATTCACCCCTCCACTTT	CASREGLYNSPLHF
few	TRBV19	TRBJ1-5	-	TGTGCCAGTAGTATAGTTAAGAGCGTCTATAGCAATCAGCCCCAGCATTTT	CASSIVKSVYSNQPQHF
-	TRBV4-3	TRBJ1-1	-	TGCGCCAGCAGCCAGATTGCCGGGTTGAACACTGAAGCTTTCTTT	CASSQIAGLNTEAFF
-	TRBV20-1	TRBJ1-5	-	TGCAGTGCAGTGGAGGCAGTACAGCCCCAGCAATTT	CSAVEAVQPQQF
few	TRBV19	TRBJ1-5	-	TGTGCCAGTAGTATCCGGAATCAGCCCCAGCATTTT	CASSIRNQPQHF
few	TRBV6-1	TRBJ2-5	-	TGTGCCAGCAAGAACGACAGGCGAGAGACCCAGTACTTC	CASKNDRRETQYF
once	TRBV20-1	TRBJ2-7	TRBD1	TGCAGTGCTAGGGGACAGAACTCCTACGAGCAGTACTTC	CSARGQNSYEQYF
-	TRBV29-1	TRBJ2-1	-	TGCAGCGTTCACCCGCTTCGAGGACCATCTAGGGTCCTTAATGAGCAGTTCTTC	CSVHPLRGPSRVLNEQFF
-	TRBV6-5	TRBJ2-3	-	TGTGCCAGCAGTTACTCTGGACTGAGCACAGATACGCAGTATTTT	CASSYSGLSTDTQYF
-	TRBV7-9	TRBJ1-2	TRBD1	TGTGCCAGCAGCTCTGGGACAGGGATTTATTACGGCTACACCTTC	CASSSGTGIYYGYTF
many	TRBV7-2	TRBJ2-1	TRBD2	TGTGCCAGCACCCAGACTAGCGGGACCTACAATGAGCAGTTCTTC	CASTQTSGTYNEQFF
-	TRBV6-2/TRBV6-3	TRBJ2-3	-	TGTGCCAGCAGCCTATTGGGGTCTCCAGATACGCAGTATTTT	CASSLLGSPDTQYF
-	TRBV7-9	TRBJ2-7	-	TGTGCCAGCAGCTTAGCGGTCCAGGGGAACGAGCAGTACTTC	CASSLAVQGNEQYF
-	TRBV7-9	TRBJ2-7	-	TGTGCCAGCAGCACTAGGGGGGCGGACTACGAGCAGTACTTC	CASSTRGADYEQYF
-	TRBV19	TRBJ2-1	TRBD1	TGTGCCAGTACGAAGCGCCCAGGGGGAAATGAGCAGTTCTTC	CASTKRPGGNEQFF
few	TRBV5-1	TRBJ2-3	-	TGCGCCAGCAGCTTGCTTTCCGTGTGGTCTACAGCAGATACGCAGTATTTT	CASSLLSVWSTADTQYF
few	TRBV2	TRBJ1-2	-	TGTGCCAGCAGAATCTGGGATCTTGCTAACTATGGCTACACCTTC	CASRIWDLANYGYTF
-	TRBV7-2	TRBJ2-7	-	TGTGCCAGCAGCTTGAGACTGCGCTCCTACGAGCAGTACTTC	CASSLRLRSYEQYF
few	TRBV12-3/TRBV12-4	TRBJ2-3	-	TGTGCCAGCGTCACGCGGGTCACAGATACGCAGTATTTT	CASVTRVTDTQYF
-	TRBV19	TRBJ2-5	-	TGTGCCAGTAGTATTAACGTGGGAAGAAGTCGGACCCAGTACTTC	CASSINVGRSRTQYF
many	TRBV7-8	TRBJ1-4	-	TGTGCCAGCAGCTCTACTTATAATGAAAAACTGTTTTTT	CASSSTYNEKLFF
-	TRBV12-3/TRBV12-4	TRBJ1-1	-	TGTGCCAGCACTCGACAGCGGGACGGCACTGAAGCTTTCTTT	CASTRQRDGTEAFF
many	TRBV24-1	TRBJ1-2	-	TGTGCCACCAGTGATTTGACAGGGACGGTTCCCTATGGCTACACCTTC	CATSDLTGTVPYGYTF
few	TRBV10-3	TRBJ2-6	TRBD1	TGTGCCATCAGCGACAGGACAGGGTCCTCTGGGGCCAACGTCCTGACTTTC	CAISDRTGSSGANVLTF
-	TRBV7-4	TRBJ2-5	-	TGTGCCAGCAGCTCTCGAGGGGGGACGCAAGAGACCCAGTACTTC	CASSSRGGTQETQYF
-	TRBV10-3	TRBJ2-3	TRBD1	TGTGCCGCCCGACAGGGCGTTCAAGATACGCAGTATTTT	CAARQGVQDTQYF
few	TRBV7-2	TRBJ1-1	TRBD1	TGTGCCAGCAGCTTCTGGACAGGAGAAGGGGGTGAAGCTTTCTTT	CASSFWTGEGGEAFF
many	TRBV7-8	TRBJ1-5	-	TGTGCCAGCACCCTAGCCATTTGGGAAAATCAGCCCCAGCATTTT	CASTLAIWENQPQHF
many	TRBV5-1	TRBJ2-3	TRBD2	TGCGCCAGCAGCTTGATTCGGGGGGTTGCAGATACGCAGTATTTT	CASSLIRGVADTQYF
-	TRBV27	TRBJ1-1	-	TGTGCCAGCAGCTGGGCCGGGGCACGAACTGAAGCTTTCTTT	CASSWAGARTEAFF
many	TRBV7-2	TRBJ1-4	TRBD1	TGTGCCAGCAGCCCATGGACAGGGGGAAGTGAAAAACTGTTTTTT	CASSPWTGGSEKLFF
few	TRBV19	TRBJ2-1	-	TGTGCCAGTAGTATCGTCCCAGGGAATGAGCAGTTCTTC	CASSIVPGNEQFF
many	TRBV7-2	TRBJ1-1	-	TGTGCCAGCAGCCCCACCCGGGAGCTCGAAGCTTTCTTT	CASSPTRELEAFF
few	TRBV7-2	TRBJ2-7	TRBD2	TGTGCCAGCAGCTCCGGGACTAGTTATGACGAGCAGTACTTC	CASSSGTSYDEQYF